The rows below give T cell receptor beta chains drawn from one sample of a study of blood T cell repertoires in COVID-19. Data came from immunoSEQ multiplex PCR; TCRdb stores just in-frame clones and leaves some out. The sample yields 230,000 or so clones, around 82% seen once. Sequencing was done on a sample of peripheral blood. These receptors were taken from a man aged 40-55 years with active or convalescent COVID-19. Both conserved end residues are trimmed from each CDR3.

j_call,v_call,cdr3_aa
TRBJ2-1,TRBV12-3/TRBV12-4,ASSLGTANEQF
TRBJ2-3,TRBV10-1,ASSESEAGLHTDTQY
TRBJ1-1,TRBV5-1,ASSLDAGTERAF
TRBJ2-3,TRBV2,ASSDRESTDTQY
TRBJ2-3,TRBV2,ASRAGTVFRTDTQY
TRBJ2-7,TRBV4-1,ASSQDMGRTYEQY
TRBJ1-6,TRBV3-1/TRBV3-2,ASSLGQGANSPLH
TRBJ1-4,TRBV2,ASSDGTENEKLF
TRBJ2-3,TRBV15,ATSRDRAGVADTQY
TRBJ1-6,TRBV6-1,ASSEPRFSYNSPLH
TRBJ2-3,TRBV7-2,ASSLQGGLSTDTQY
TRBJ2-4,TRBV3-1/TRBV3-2,ASSQDYPSGADKNIQY
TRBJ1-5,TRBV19,ASSVSQGNQPQH
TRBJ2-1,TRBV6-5,ASSYGGGYNEQF
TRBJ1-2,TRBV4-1,ASSQDGWQGAGYT
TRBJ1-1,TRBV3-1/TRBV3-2,ASSPRGNTEAF
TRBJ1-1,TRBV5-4,ASSYTGGGWYTEAF
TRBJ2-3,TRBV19,ASRGLATDTQY
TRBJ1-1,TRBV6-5,ASSYDVTAMNTEAF
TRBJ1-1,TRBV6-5,ASSNPGQYTEAF
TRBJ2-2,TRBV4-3,ASSPRGGGELF
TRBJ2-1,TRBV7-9,ASSLVSGGYNEQF
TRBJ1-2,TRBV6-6,ASRGTDYGYT
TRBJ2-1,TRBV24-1,ATRQAGAIEQF
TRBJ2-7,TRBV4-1,ASSQESTNNFYEQY
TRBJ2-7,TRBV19,ASSIAVAGSSYEQY
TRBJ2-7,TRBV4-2,ASSQQSGGGQY